What follows are 17 T cell receptor beta chains derived from one specimen sequenced in a study of shared clonotypes between healthy human individuals. Profiling relied on immunoSEQ multiplex PCR, and the TCRdb table lists in-frame clones only, not all of them. The sample contains some 580,000 clones, less than 98% of which appear only once. Sample: naive CD4+ T cells sorted from blood. The subset here: CD45RA+ positively selected. These receptors originate from a woman younger than 45 in good health.

As concerns this clone: The sample carries other DNA sequences with the same CDR3. The V gene is TRBV10-3, the J gene TRBJ2-7; 10 positions match TRBD1. V shed 4 bases and J 1 base; nucleotides not matched to a gene: 1. In germline, CDR1 is ENHRY, CDR2 SYGVKD. The CDR3 totals 14 residues. CDR3 loop: CAISGGQGSYEQYF. The CDR3 DNA follows: TGTGCCATCAGTGGGGGACAGGGGTCCTACGAGCAGTACTTC.

This clone was observed a single time. The genes are TRBV7-2 and TRBJ2-7; D tentatively reads TRBD1 or TRBD2 (5 bases each). V lost 1 base to trimming and J lost 0 bases, with 10 bases between them. Germline V gives CDR1 SGHTA, CDR2 FQGNSA. The CDR3 contains 15 residues. The CDR3 protein is CASSLGGYSSYEQYF. Here the CDR3 DNA reads TGTGCCAGCAGCTTAGGGGGGTATAGCTCCTACGAGCAGTACTTC.

This clone showed up just once. The gene calls are TRBV14 and TRBJ2-1; 8 positions agree with TRBD2. Germline-derived CDR1 and CDR2 are SGHDN and FVKESK. The CDR3 is 16 residues long. The trim removed 5 bases at V and 10 bases at J, leaving 16 bases unmatched. CDR3 residues: CASSSQTKRESGEQFF. In nucleotides, the CDR3 is TGTGCCAGCAGCTCCCAGACTAAGCGGGAGTCTGGGGAGCAGTTCTTC.

The V and J genes are TRBV5-5 and TRBJ2-3; D unclear. Trimming removed 4 bases from V and 1 base from J, with 13 bases in between. The germline V gene has CDR1 SGHKS and CDR2 YYEKEE (reference sequence). The CDR3 runs 15 residues. This CDR3 is CASSPAPPRTDTQYF. DNA for the CDR3: TGTGCCAGCAGCCCAGCCCCACCTCGCACAGATACGCAGTATTTT.

This rearrangement joins TRBV19 to TRBJ2-6, with a weak D call TRBD1 (6 bases). The germline CDR1 and CDR2 sequences are LNHDA and SQIVND (reference sequence). The germline V and J ends were trimmed by 5 bases and 0 bases, with 17 bases remaining between them. CDR3 length: 18 residues. In DNA, the CDR3 is TGTGCCAGTAGTGACCCGGGACACCGAGTCTCTGGGGCCAACGTCCTGACTTTC. As protein: CASSDPGHRVSGANVLTF.

V and J are TRBV7-9 and TRBJ1-5; TRBD1 agrees at 9 bases. The germline V gene has CDR1 SEHNR and CDR2 FQNEAQ (reference sequence). The CDR3 has 16 residues. The V and J ends lost 1 base and 3 bases, in that order; junction bases with no gene match: 4. The CDR3 DNA reads as TGTGCCAGCAGCTTAGAGACAGGGGGGGACAATCAGCCCCAGCATTTT. Residues: CASSLETGGDNQPQHF.

With regard to this clone: This sample includes further DNA sequences coding for the same CDR3. The V call is TRBV28, the J call TRBJ1-5; 8 bases agree with TRBD1. The V gene end was trimmed by 6 bases and the J gene end by 2 bases; junction bases not matched to a gene: 3. In germline, CDR1 is MDHEN, CDR2 SYDVKM. This CDR3 comprises 14 residues. CDR3 DNA sequence: TGTGCCAGCAGCTCAGGGGGCGGCAATCAGCCCCAGCATTTT. Its protein product is CASSSGGGNQPQHF.

Concerning this clone: Distinct nucleotide sequences in the sample also encode this CDR3. V usage is TRBV7-8 and J usage is TRBJ1-1; D gene ambiguous. There are 13 residues in the CDR3. Trimming removed 2 bases at V and 1 base at J, with 5 bases between. Germline CDR1 and CDR2: SGHVS and FQNEAQ. The CDR3 reads CASSLRPNTEAFF. The CDR3 DNA sequence: TGTGCCAGCAGCTTACGCCCGAACACTGAAGCTTTCTTT.

This rearrangement joins TRBV15 to TRBJ1-5; D is ambiguous. The germline gives CDR1 LNHNV, CDR2 YYDKDF (reference sequence). The CDR3 is made up of 13 amino acids. The V end lost 1 base, the J end lost 4 bases, and 5 bases lay between the germline ends. The DNA of the CDR3 is TGTGCCACCAGCAGAGTTGTTAATCAGCCCCAGCATTTT. It is translated as CATSRVVNQPQHF.

As for this clone: Additional DNA sequences in this sample encode the identical CDR3. The chain uses TRBV5-1 and TRBJ2-7, with D possibly being TRBD2 (5 bases). This CDR3 contains 15 residues. With 0 bases removed from V and 0 bases from J, the gap between germline ends came to 10 bases. The germline V gene encodes CDR1 SGHRS and CDR2 YFSETQ. This CDR3 reads CASSLVSGSSYEQYF. The DNA of the CDR3 is TGCGCCAGCAGCTTGGTTTCGGGGAGCTCCTACGAGCAGTACTTC.

The chain couples TRBV5-6 to TRBJ1-5; D ambiguous. The CDR3 covers 11 residues. The germline V gene encodes CDR1 SGHDT and CDR2 YYEEEE. V lost 4 bases and J 6 bases, leaving 5 bases between the germline ends. The CDR3 region has the DNA TGTGCCAGCAGCGTTCTTCAGCCCCAGCATTTT. This translates into CASSVLQPQHF.

V usage is TRBV5-6 and J usage is TRBJ2-4, with D tentatively TRBD2 (5 bases). The CDR3 totals 14 residues. Germline lookup yields CDR1 SGHDT and CDR2 YYEEEE. Trimming took 3 bases from V and 9 from J, leaving 16 bases between them. The CDR3: CASSYYSPRGIQYF. In DNA, the CDR3 is TGTGCCAGCAGCTATTACAGTCCACGGGGCATTCAGTACTTC.

This clone occurred once. This sequence joins TRBV27 and TRBJ2-1; 13 nucleotides align to TRBD2. There are 17 residues in the CDR3. Trimming at V came to 6 bases and at J to 6 bases, leaving 11 bases not matched to a gene. Germline V lookup: CDR1 MNHEY, CDR2 SMNVEV (reference sequence). For the CDR3, the DNA is TGTGCCAGCAGACGGACTAGCGGGAGCCTAGGAGGCAATGAGCAGTTCTTC. Encoded protein: CASRRTSGSLGGNEQFF.

The genes are TRBV7-9 and TRBJ2-5; 10 bases match TRBD2. The CDR3 has 17 residues. Looked up from germline, CDR1 is SEHNR and CDR2 is FQNEAQ (reference sequence). Unmatched junction bases numbered 15, after V lost 5 bases and J lost 6 bases. CDR3 DNA sequence: TGTGCCAGCAGCCCCACCTTCACTAGCGGGGTAGGGAAGACCCAGTACTTC. Translating it yields CASSPTFTSGVGKTQYF. Full variable domain (remainder filled in from reference TRBV7-9 and TRBJ2-5): DTGVSQNPRHKITKRGQNVTFRCDPISEHNRLYWYRQTLGQGPEFLTYFQNEAQLEKSRLLSDRFSAERPKGSFSTLEIQRTEQGDSAMYLCASSPTFTSGVGKTQYFGPGTRLLVL.

This chain joins TRBV5-4 and TRBJ2-1; D ambiguous. The germline V and J ends were trimmed by 0 bases and 6 bases, with 10 bases remaining between them. Germline loops: CDR1 SGHNT, CDR2 YYREEE (reference sequence). The CDR3 runs to 14 residues. The CDR3: CASSLDVAANEQFF. CDR3 bases: TGTGCCAGCAGCTTGGATGTTGCCGCCAATGAGCAGTTCTTC.

This clone was recorded once. The V gene is TRBV9, the J gene TRBJ2-7; TRBD2 agrees at 12 bases. CDR1 and CDR2 (germline): SGDLS, YYNGEE. With 3 bases clipped from V and 2 bases from J, the junction kept 3 bases outside the gene matches. The CDR3 totals 15 residues. The CDR3 region is CASSAGLAGTYEQYF. For the CDR3, the DNA is TGTGCCAGCAGCGCAGGACTAGCGGGGACCTACGAGCAGTACTTC.

The gene calls are TRBV7-8 and TRBJ1-1; D is unresolved. Germline CDR1 reads SGHVS; CDR2 reads FQNEAQ. Trimming cost V 6 bases and J 2 bases, with 7 bases left between them. This CDR3 spans 12 amino acids. CDR3 amino acids: CASRPVNTEAFF. CDR3 nucleotides: TGTGCCAGCAGACCAGTCAACACTGAAGCTTTCTTT.